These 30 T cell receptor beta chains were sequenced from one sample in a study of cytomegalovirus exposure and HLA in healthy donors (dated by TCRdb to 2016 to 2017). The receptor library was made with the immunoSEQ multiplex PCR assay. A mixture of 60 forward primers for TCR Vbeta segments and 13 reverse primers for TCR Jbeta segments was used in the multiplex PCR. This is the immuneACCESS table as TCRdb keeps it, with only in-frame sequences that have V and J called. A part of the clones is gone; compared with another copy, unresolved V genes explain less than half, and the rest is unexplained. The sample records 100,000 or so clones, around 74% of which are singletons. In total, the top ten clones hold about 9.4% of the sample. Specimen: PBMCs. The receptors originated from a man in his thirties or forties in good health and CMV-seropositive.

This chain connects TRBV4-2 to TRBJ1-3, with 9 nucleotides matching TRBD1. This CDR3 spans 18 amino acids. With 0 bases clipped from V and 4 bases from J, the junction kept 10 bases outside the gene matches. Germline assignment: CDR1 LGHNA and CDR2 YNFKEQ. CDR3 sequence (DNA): TGTGCCAGCAGCCAAGATTCCAGGGACAGGGCGTCAGGAAACACCATATATTTT. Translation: CASSQDSRDRASGNTIYF.

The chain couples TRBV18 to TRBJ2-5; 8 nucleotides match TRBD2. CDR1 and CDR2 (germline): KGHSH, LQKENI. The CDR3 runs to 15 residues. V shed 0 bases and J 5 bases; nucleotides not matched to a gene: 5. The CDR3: CASSPPSSGVETQYF. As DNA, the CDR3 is TGTGCCAGCTCACCACCGAGTAGCGGGGTCGAGACCCAGTACTTC.

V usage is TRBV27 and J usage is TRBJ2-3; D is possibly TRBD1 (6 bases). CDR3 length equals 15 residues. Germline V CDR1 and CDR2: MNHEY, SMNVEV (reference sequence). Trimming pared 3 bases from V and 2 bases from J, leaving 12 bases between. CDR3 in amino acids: CASSFARGITDTQYF. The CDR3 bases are TGTGCCAGCAGTTTTGCCAGGGGAATCACAGATACGCAGTATTTT.

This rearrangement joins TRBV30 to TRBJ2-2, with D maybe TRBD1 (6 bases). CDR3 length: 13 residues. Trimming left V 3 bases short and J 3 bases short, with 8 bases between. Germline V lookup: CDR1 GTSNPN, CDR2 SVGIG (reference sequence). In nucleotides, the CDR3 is TGTGCCTGGAGGGACAGATACACCGGGGAGCTGTTTTTT. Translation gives CAWRDRYTGELFF.

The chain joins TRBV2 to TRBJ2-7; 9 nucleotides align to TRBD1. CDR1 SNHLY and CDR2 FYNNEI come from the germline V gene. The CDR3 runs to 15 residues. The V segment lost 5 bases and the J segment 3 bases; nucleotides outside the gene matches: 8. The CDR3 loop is CASSWRQGDGYEQYF. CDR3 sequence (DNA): TGTGCCAGCAGTTGGCGACAGGGGGATGGCTACGAGCAGTACTTC.

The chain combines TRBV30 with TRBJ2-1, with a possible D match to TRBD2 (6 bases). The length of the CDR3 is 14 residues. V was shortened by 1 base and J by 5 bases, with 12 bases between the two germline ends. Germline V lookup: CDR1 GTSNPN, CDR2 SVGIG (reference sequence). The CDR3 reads CAWSASAAHNEQFF. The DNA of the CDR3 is TGTGCCTGGAGTGCTAGCGCGGCGCACAATGAGCAGTTCTTC.

CDR3 coding DNA: TGTGCCAGCAGACCAGAGGCCGGGGAGCTGTTTTTT. This codes for CASRPEAGELFF. The chain has TRBV7-2 and TRBJ2-2; unclear D gene. The CDR3 contains 12 residues. V lost 6 bases, J lost 6 bases, and 8 bases lay in between. CDR1 is SGHTA, CDR2 FQGNSA, per germline.

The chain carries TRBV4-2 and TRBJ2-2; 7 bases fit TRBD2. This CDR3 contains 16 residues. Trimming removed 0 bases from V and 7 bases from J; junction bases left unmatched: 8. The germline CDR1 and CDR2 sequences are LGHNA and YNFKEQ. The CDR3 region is CASSQDMRGGFGELFF. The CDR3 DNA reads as TGTGCCAGCAGCCAAGATATGCGGGGAGGGTTCGGGGAGCTGTTTTTT.

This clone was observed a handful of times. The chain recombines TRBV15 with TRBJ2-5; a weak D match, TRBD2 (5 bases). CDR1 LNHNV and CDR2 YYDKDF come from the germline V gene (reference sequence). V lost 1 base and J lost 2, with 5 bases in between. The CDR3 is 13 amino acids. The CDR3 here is CATSRAGQETQYF. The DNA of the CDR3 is TGTGCCACCAGCAGAGCGGGGCAAGAGACCCAGTACTTC.

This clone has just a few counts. The CDR3 coding sequence is TGTGCCAGCAGTGTCTCCGTTAATGAGCAGTTCTTC. Its protein product is CASSVSVNEQFF. The chain recombines TRBV6-1 with TRBJ2-1, with D unclear. V lost 4 bases to trimming and J lost 7 bases, with 8 bases between them. Germline V lookup: CDR1 MNHNS, CDR2 SASEGT. The CDR3 covers 12 residues.

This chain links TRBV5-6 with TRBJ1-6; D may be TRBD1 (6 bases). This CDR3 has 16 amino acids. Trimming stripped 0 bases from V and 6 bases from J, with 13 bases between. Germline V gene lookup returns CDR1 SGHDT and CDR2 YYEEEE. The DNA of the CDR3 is TGTGCCAGCAGCTTGGGACTCAGGGGTAGTAATTCACCCCTCCACTTT. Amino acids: CASSLGLRGSNSPLHF.

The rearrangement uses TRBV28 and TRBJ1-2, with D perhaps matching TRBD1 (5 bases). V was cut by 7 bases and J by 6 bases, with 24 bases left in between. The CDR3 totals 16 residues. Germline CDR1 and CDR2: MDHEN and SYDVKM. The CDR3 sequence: CASIPLLGPTANGYTF. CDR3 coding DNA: TGTGCCAGCATCCCGCTCCTGGGGCCAACTGCCAATGGCTACACCTTC.

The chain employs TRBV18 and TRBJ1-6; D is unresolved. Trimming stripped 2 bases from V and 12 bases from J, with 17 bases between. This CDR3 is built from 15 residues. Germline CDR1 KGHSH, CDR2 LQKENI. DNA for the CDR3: TGTGCCAGCTCACCAAGTTCTCGACTAACCGGACCCCTCCACTTT. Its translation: CASSPSSRLTGPLHF.

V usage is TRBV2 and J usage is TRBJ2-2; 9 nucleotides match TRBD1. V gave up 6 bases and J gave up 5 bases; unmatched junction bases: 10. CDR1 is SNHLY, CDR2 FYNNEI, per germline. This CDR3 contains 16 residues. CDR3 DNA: TGTGCCAGCAGAATAACCCCGGGACAGGGAACCGGGGAGCTGTTTTTT. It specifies CASRITPGQGTGELFF.

CDR3 DNA: TGTGCCAGCAGCCCGGACCGGGGCAATGAGCAGTTCTTC. It is translated as CASSPDRGNEQFF. The rearrangement uses TRBV7-2 and TRBJ2-1; D perhaps matches TRBD2 (5 bases). V shed 5 bases and J shed 6 bases, with 11 bases lying between them. The CDR3 covers 13 residues. Looked up from germline, CDR1 is SGHTA and CDR2 is FQGNSA.

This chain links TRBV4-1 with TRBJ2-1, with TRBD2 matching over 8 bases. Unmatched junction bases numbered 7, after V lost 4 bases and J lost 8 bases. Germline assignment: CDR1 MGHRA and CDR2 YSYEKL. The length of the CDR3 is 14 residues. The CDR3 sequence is CASSPSTSADEQFF. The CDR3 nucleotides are TGCGCCAGCAGCCCCTCGACTAGCGCCGATGAGCAGTTCTTC.

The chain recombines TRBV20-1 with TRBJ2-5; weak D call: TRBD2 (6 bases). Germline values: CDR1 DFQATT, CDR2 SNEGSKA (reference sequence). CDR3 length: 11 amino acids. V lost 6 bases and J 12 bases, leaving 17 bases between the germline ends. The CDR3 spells CSAEGRLIEYF. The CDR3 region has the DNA TGCAGTGCGGAGGGGAGGTTGATAGAGTACTTC.

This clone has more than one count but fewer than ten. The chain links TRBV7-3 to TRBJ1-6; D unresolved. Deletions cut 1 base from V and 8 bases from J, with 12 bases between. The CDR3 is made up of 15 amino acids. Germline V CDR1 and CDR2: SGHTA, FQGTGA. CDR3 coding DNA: TGTGCCAGCAGCTTAAGGGCTAGAGGGTATTCACCCCTCCACTTT. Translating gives CASSLRARGYSPLHF.

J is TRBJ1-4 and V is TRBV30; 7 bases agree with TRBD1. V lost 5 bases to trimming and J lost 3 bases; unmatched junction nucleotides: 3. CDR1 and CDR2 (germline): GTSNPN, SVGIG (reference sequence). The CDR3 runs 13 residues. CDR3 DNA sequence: TGTGCCTGGCGAGGGACAGCTAATGAAAAACTGTTTTTT. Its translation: CAWRGTANEKLFF.

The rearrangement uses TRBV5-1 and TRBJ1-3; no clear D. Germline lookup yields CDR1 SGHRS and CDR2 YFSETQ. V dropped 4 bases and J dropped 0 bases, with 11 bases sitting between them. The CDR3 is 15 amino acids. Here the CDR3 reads CASSPPLDSGNTIYF. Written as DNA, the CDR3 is TGCGCCAGCAGCCCTCCTTTAGACTCTGGAAACACCATATATTTT.

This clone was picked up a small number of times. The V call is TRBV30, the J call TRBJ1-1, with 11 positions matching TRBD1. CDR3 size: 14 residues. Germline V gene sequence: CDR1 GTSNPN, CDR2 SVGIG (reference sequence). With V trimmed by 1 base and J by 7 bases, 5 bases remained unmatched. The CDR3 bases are TGTGCCTGGAGTGCCGGACAGGGGGCAAATGAAGCTTTCTTT. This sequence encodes CAWSAGQGANEAFF.

In DNA, the CDR3 is TGTGCCAGCAGCCACACAGGGGGAGAGCAGTACTTC. Its translation is CASSHTGGEQYF. The rearrangement joins TRBV7-3 to TRBJ2-7, with 8 bases lining up with TRBD1. This CDR3 contains 12 residues. The V and J ends lost 5 bases and 7 bases, in that order; junction bases with no gene match: 4. Germline-derived CDR1 and CDR2 are SGHTA and FQGTGA.

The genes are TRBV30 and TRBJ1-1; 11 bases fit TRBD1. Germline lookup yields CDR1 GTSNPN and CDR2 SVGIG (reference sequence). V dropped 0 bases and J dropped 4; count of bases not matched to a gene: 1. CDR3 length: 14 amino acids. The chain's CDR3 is CAWSVGQGVTEAFF. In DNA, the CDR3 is TGTGCCTGGAGTGTGGGACAGGGGGTCACTGAAGCTTTCTTT.

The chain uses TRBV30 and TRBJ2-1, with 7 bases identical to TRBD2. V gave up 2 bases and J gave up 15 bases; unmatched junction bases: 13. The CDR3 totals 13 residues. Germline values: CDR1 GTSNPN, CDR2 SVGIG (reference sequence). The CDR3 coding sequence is TGTGCCTGGAGTATGAACGCTAGCGGCGGTCGGTTCTTC. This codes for CAWSMNASGGRFF.

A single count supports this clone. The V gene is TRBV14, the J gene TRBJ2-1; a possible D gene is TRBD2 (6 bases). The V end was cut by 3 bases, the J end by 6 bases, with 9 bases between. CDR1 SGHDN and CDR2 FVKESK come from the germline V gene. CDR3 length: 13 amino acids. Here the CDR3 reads CASSQGGFNEQFF. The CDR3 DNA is TGTGCCAGCAGCCAGGGGGGTTTCAATGAGCAGTTCTTC. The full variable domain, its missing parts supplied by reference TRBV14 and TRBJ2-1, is EAGVTQFPSHSVIEKGQTVTLRCDPISGHDNLYWYRRVMGKEIKFLLHFVKESKQDESGMPNNRFLAERTGGTYSTLKVQPAELEDSGVYFCASSQGGFNEQFFGPGTRLTVL.

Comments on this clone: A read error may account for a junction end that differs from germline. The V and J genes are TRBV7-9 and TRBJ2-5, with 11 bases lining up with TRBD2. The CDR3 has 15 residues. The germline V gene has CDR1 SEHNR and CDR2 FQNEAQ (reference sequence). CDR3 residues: CSSSLVLAGGETQYF. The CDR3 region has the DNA TGTTCCAGCAGCTTAGTTCTAGCGGGGGGTGAGACCCAGTACTTC.

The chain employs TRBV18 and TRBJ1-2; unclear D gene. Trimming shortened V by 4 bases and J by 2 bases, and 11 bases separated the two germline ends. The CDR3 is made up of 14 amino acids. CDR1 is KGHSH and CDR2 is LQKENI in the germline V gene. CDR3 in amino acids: CASSLRTGNYGYTF. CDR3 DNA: TGTGCCAGCTCACTAAGGACGGGGAACTATGGCTACACCTTC.

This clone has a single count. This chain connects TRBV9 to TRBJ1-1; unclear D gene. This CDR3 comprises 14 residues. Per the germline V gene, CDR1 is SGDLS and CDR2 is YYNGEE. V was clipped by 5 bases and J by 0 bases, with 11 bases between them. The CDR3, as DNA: TGTGCCAGCAGTGGCTCTCAGGTGAACACTGAAGCTTTCTTT. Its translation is CASSGSQVNTEAFF.

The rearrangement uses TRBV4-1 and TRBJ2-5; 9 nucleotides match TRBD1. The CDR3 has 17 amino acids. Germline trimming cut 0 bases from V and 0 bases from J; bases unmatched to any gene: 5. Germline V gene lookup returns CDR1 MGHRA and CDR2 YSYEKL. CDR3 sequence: CASSQDRGTGNQETQYF. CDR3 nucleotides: TGCGCCAGCAGCCAAGATAGGGGGACAGGGAACCAAGAGACCCAGTACTTC.

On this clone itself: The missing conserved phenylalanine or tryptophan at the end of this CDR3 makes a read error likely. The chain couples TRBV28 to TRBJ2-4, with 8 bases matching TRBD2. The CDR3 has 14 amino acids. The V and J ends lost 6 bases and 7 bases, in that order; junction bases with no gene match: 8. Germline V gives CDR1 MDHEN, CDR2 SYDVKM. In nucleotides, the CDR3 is TGTGCCAGCAGGCCCAGCGGGGGCGTGAACATTCAGTACCTC. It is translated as CASRPSGGVNIQYL.